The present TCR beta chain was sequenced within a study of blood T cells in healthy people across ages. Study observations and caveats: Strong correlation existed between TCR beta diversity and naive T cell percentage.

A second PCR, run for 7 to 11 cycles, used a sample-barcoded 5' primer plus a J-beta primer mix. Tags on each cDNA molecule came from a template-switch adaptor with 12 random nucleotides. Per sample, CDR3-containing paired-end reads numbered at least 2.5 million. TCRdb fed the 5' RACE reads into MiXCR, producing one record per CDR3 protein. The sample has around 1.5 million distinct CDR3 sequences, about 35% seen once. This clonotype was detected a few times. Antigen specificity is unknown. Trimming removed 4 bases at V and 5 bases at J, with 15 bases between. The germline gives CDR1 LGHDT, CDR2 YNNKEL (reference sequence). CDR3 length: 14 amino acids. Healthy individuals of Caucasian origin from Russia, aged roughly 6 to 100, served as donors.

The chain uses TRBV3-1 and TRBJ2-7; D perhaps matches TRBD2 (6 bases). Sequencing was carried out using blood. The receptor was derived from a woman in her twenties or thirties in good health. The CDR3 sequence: CASSLLGGKNEQYF. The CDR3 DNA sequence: TGTGCCAGCAGCCTGCTCGGAGGGAAGAACGAGCAGTACTTC.